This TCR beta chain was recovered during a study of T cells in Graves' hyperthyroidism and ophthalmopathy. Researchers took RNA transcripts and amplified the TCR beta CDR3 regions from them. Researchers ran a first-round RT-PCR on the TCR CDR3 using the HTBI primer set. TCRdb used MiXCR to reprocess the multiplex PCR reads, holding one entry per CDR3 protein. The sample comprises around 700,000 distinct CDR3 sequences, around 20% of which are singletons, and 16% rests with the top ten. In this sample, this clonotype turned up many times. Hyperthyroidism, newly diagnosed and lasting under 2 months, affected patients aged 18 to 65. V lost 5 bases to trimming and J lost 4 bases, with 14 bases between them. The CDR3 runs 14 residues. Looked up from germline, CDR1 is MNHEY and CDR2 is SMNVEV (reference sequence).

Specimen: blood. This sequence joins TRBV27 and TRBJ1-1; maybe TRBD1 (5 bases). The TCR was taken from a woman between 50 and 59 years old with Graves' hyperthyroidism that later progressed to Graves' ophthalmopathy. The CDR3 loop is CASSLKGWGTEAFF. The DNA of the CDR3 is TGTGCCAGCAGTCTAAAGGGGTGGGGCACTGAAGCTTTCTTT.